The 28 T cell receptor beta chains below were found in one sample sequenced in a study of radiation and T cells in renal cell carcinoma. Time point specified: blood 2 weeks post-SBRT. Treatment described: 15 Gy SBRT to primary tumor, nephrectomy 4 weeks later. Libraries were prepared by immunoSEQ multiplex PCR; TCRdb keeps only in-frame clonotypes and omits some of them. The table includes roughly 140,000 clones, about 87% detected once. The sample consisted of blood, taken from a patient whose treatment included radiotherapy and nephrectomy. These receptors were taken from a woman aged 45-60 years with renal cell carcinoma.

This clone showed up just a few times. The CDR3 reads CASSLDRDTEAFF. The CDR3 bases are TGTGCCAGCAGCCTTGACAGGGACACTGAAGCTTTCTTT. This chain joins TRBV2 and TRBJ1-1; TRBD1 agrees at 7 bases. With 6 bases clipped from V and 3 bases from J, the junction kept 4 bases outside the gene matches. The CDR3 length is 13 residues. Germline CDR1 and CDR2: SNHLY and FYNNEI.

This chain uses TRBV4-1 with TRBJ1-1; a possible D gene is TRBD1 (5 bases). In germline, CDR1 is MGHRA, CDR2 YSYEKL. The CDR3 is made up of 14 amino acids. The germline V and J ends were trimmed by 0 bases and 9 bases, with 14 bases remaining between them. The CDR3 DNA reads as TGCGCCAGCAGCCAAGATCTAGCCAGGGACCAAGCTTTCTTT. Translated: CASSQDLARDQAFF.

This chain connects TRBV7-8 to TRBJ1-5; D uncertain. From germline, CDR1 is SGHVS and CDR2 FQNEAQ. The CDR3 runs to 14 residues. Trimming removed 1 base from V and 0 bases from J, with 4 bases in between. Here the CDR3 reads CASSLGNSNQPQHF. CDR3 coding DNA: TGTGCCAGCAGCTTAGGGAATAGCAATCAGCCCCAGCATTTT. Full variable domain (remainder filled in from reference TRBV7-8 and TRBJ1-5): GAGVSQSPRYKVAKRGQDVALRCDPISGHVSLFWYQQALGQGPEFLTYFQNEAQLDKSGLPSDRFFAERPEGSVSTLKIQRTQQEDSAVYLCASSLGNSNQPQHFGDGTRLSIL.

This rearrangement joins TRBV18 to TRBJ1-1; unclear D gene. V lost 3 bases to trimming and J lost 1 base, with 6 bases between them. Germline loops: CDR1 KGHSH, CDR2 LQKENI. The CDR3 sequence is 13 residues long. The CDR3 bases are TGTGCCAGCTCACCCCCGCCGAACACTGAAGCTTTCTTT. Translated: CASSPPPNTEAFF.

This rearrangement joins TRBV5-1 to TRBJ1-1; D not resolved. This CDR3 has 15 residues. Germline loops: CDR1 SGHRS, CDR2 YFSETQ. V shed 4 bases and J shed 1 base, with 14 bases lying between them. The CDR3 is CASSRLDWTNTEAFF. The CDR3 DNA sequence: TGCGCCAGCAGCCGCCTCGACTGGACGAACACTGAAGCTTTCTTT.

The gene calls are TRBV5-6 and TRBJ2-7; 13 bases map to TRBD2. CDR1 SGHDT and CDR2 YYEEEE come from the germline V gene. The CDR3 loop spans 16 amino acids. With 4 bases clipped from V and 0 bases from J, the junction kept 4 bases outside the gene matches. Here the CDR3 reads CASSTSGGATSYEQYF. The CDR3, as DNA: TGTGCCAGCAGCACTAGCGGGGGGGCCACCTCCTACGAGCAGTACTTC.

The chain uses TRBV7-2 and TRBJ1-2, with unresolved D. CDR3 length equals 14 residues. CDR1 and CDR2 (germline): SGHTA, FQGNSA. Deletions cut 1 base from V and 4 bases from J, with 10 bases between. CDR3 amino acids: CASSLEGGSYGYTF. The CDR3 DNA reads TGTGCCAGCAGCTTAGAGGGCGGTAGCTATGGCTACACCTTC.

This clone was detected many times. V is TRBV18 and J is TRBJ2-1; D unresolved. The CDR3 is 13 amino acids. Per germline, CDR1 KGHSH and CDR2 LQKENI. V dropped 3 bases and J dropped 6 bases, with 9 bases sitting between them. The CDR3 DNA follows: TGTGCCAGCTCACCGTACTCAGGCAATGAGCAGTTCTTC. Amino acids: CASSPYSGNEQFF.

The chain is built from TRBV6-1 and TRBJ2-1; TRBD2 matches 9 bases. V gave up 3 bases and J gave up 4 bases; unmatched junction bases: 4. The CDR3 is 15 amino acids. CDR1 and CDR2 from the germline V gene are MNHNS and SASEGT. CDR3 region: CASSEGTSIYNEQFF. The CDR3 DNA sequence: TGTGCCAGCAGTGAGGGGACTAGCATTTACAATGAGCAGTTCTTC.

The CDR3, as DNA: TGTGCCAGCAGCTTGCGGCGGGGGGGCCATACTGAGCAGTTCTTC. Protein sequence: CASSLRRGGHTEQFF. V gene TRBV5-4 combines with J gene TRBJ2-1; TRBD2 agrees at 9 bases. V dropped 1 base and J dropped 9; count of bases not matched to a gene: 8. The CDR3 is 15 residues long. Germline V gene sequence: CDR1 SGHNT, CDR2 YYREEE (reference sequence). The full variable domain, in which reference TRBV5-4 and TRBJ2-1 provide the parts outside the CDR3, is ETGVTQSPTHLIKTRGQQVTLRCSSQSGHNTVSWYQQALGQGPQFIFQYYREEENGRGNFPPRFSGLQFPNYSSELNVNALELDDSALYLCASSLRRGGHTEQFFGPGTRLTVL.

Points on this clone: The sample contains more than one DNA sequence encoding this CDR3. The V and J genes are TRBV7-9 and TRBJ2-7; tentative D call: TRBD2 (6 bases). Germline V gene data show CDR1 as SEHNR and CDR2 as FQNEAQ (reference sequence). This CDR3 contains 14 residues. Trimming left V 0 bases short and J 0 bases short, with 6 bases between. The CDR3 is CASSLAGGSYEQYF. CDR3 bases: TGTGCCAGCAGCTTAGCGGGGGGCTCCTACGAGCAGTACTTC.

This chain links TRBV9 with TRBJ1-1, with unresolved D. The CDR3 contains 16 residues. The ends were cut back, 3 bases at V and 3 bases at J, with 18 bases in the middle. Per the germline V gene, CDR1 is SGDLS and CDR2 is YYNGEE. In DNA form, the CDR3 reads TGTGCCAGCAGCGAGGAATCCACTCTATGGGACACTGAAGCTTTCTTT. This gives the protein CASSEESTLWDTEAFF.

The chain links TRBV5-6 to TRBJ2-4; TRBD1 or TRBD2 may be the D gene (5 bases each). V was cut by 4 bases and J by 5 bases, with 16 bases left in between. The length of the CDR3 is 15 residues. CDR1 is SGHDT, CDR2 YYEEEE, per germline. CDR3 residues: CASSQAPGPQNIQYF. The CDR3 DNA follows: TGTGCCAGCAGCCAGGCACCGGGACCACAAAACATTCAGTACTTC.

This chain links TRBV2 with TRBJ2-3; the D is unclear. The germline V and J ends were trimmed by 5 bases and 0 bases, with 12 bases remaining between them. Per the germline V gene, CDR1 is SNHLY and CDR2 is FYNNEI. The CDR3 runs 15 residues. CDR3 residues: CASSQEYASTDTQYF. DNA of the CDR3: TGTGCCAGCAGTCAAGAATACGCTAGCACAGATACGCAGTATTTT.

This chain uses TRBV19 with TRBJ2-3, with TRBD1 matching 11 bases. The CDR3 has 15 residues. CDR1 and CDR2 (germline): LNHDA, SQIVND (reference sequence). The trim removed 5 bases at V and 4 bases at J, leaving 5 bases unmatched. The CDR3, as DNA: TGTGCCAGTAGTCCATGGGACAGGGGGTCAGATACGCAGTATTTT. Residues: CASSPWDRGSDTQYF. The variable domain in full, completed from reference TRBV19 and TRBJ2-3, reads DGGITQSPKYLFRKEGQNVTLSCEQNLNHDAMYWYRQDPGQGLRLIYYSQIVNDFQKGDIAEGYSVSREKKESFPLTVTSAQKNPTAFYLCASSPWDRGSDTQYFGPGTRLTVL.

CDR3 sequence reads: CASSQEWAGTGDTDTQYF. The DNA of the CDR3 is TGTGCCAGCAGCCAAGAATGGGCCGGGACAGGGGACACAGATACGCAGTATTTT. This rearrangement joins TRBV14 to TRBJ2-3; 10 nucleotides agree with TRBD1. Germline trimming cut 0 bases from V and 2 bases from J; bases unmatched to any gene: 8. The CDR3 has 18 residues. In germline, CDR1 is SGHDN, CDR2 FVKESK.

This clone was seen a handful of times. This chain links TRBV21-1 with TRBJ1-1; TRBD1 is the table's D call, not checked against the DNA. TRBV21-1 is marked as a pseudogene. The CDR3 covers 16 residues. The CDR3 is CASSIQTDRANTEAFF. The CDR3 coding sequence is TGTGCCAGCAGCATCCAGACCGACAGGGCGAACACTGAAGCTTTCTTT.

The chain links TRBV12-5 to TRBJ1-6; 7 positions agree with TRBD1. The CDR3 extends over 18 amino acids. Germline CDR1 LGHNT, CDR2 FRNRAP. J was trimmed by 10 bases and V by 0 bases; bases with no gene match: 15. The CDR3 here is CASGLVLIPGGVRSPLHF. The CDR3 DNA sequence: TGTGCTAGTGGTTTGGTACTCATCCCAGGGGGGGTACGGTCACCCCTCCACTTT.

V is TRBV28 and J is TRBJ2-2; 9 nucleotides align to TRBD1. The CDR3 runs 17 residues. From germline, CDR1 is MDHEN and CDR2 SYDVKM. With 3 bases clipped from V and 3 bases from J, the junction kept 8 bases outside the gene matches. The CDR3, as DNA: TGTGCCAGCAGTTTGCCCCTTGGGACAGGGTACACCGGGGAGCTGTTTTTT. Translating gives CASSLPLGTGYTGELFF.

The chain joins TRBV19 to TRBJ1-5; TRBD1 matches at 9 bases. The CDR3 extends over 14 amino acids. The germline V gene encodes CDR1 LNHDA and CDR2 SQIVND (reference sequence). V lost 7 bases and J lost 4; bases outside the gene matches: 5. CDR3 DNA: TGTGCCAGTACTCCGACAGGGGGAAATCAGCCCCAGCATTTT. Encoded protein: CASTPTGGNQPQHF.

The V and J genes are TRBV18 and TRBJ2-5; TRBD2 is a possible D gene (6 bases). The CDR3 totals 16 residues. Per the germline V gene, CDR1 is KGHSH and CDR2 is LQKENI. Trimming left V 3 bases short and J 4 bases short, with 18 bases between. The DNA for the CDR3 is TGTGCCAGCTCACCGCCAGTTAGCGGCAGATTAGAGACCCAGTACTTC. Its translation: CASSPPVSGRLETQYF.

This chain connects TRBV7-6 to TRBJ2-7, with D maybe TRBD1 (6 bases). Germline-derived CDR1 and CDR2 are SGHVS and FNYEAQ. This CDR3 comprises 14 residues. Trimming cost V 1 base and J 7 bases, with 14 bases left between them. CDR3 loop: CASSLGGQGLEQYF. The CDR3 DNA sequence: TGTGCCAGCAGCTTAGGGGGGCAGGGGCTGGAGCAGTACTTC.

This sequence joins TRBV6-5 and TRBJ1-1; 7 bases are a match to TRBD1. The CDR3 has 13 amino acids. Germline V CDR1 and CDR2: MNHEY, SVGAGI. V shed 0 bases and J 7 bases; nucleotides not matched to a gene: 2. CDR3 coding DNA: TGTGCCAGCAGTTACTCCTGGACAGGTGAAGCTTTCTTT. It encodes CASSYSWTGEAFF.

V usage is TRBV21-1 and J usage is TRBJ1-3. TRBV21-1 is recorded as a pseudogene. The CDR3 loop spans 13 amino acids. The CDR3 sequence: CASEKGEGNTIYF. For the CDR3, the DNA is TGTGCCAGCGAAAAAGGTGAGGGAAACACCATATATTTT.

This chain joins TRBV7-2 and TRBJ1-1; no definite D call. V was shortened by 3 bases and J by 9 bases, with 14 bases between the two germline ends. This CDR3 is built from 13 residues. In germline, CDR1 is SGHTA, CDR2 FQGNSA. CDR3 sequence: CASSFKRSEKAFF. The CDR3 bases are TGTGCCAGCAGCTTCAAACGGTCGGAGAAAGCTTTCTTT.

The chain joins TRBV6-6 to TRBJ1-6; no reliable D call. Per germline, CDR1 MNHNY and CDR2 SVGAGI (reference sequence). The CDR3 runs to 12 residues. The ends were cut back, 2 bases at V and 7 bases at J, with 3 bases in the middle. CDR3 sequence reads: CASSYPNSPLHF. CDR3 DNA sequence: TGTGCCAGCAGTTACCCGAATTCACCCCTCCACTTT.

This clone showed up just once. The V gene is TRBV4-1, the J gene TRBJ2-5; TRBD1 matches at 7 bases. Germline V gives CDR1 MGHRA, CDR2 YSYEKL. Trimming cost V 0 bases and J 4 bases; bases outside gene matches: 8. This CDR3 spans 16 amino acids. CDR3 sequence (DNA): TGCGCCAGCAGCCAAGAGGGACAGTACGTTTCAGAGACCCAGTACTTC. This sequence encodes CASSQEGQYVSETQYF.

The chain combines TRBV28 with TRBJ1-1, with no clear D. Trimming removed 8 bases from V and 0 bases from J, with 4 bases in between. CDR3 size: 11 residues. Germline CDR1 reads MDHEN; CDR2 reads SYDVKM. The CDR3: CASYMNTEAFF. The DNA of the CDR3 is TGTGCCAGCTACATGAACACTGAAGCTTTCTTT.